This entry is about one T cell receptor beta chain. Its antigen is not identified. TCRdb's table, derived via immunoSEQ multiplex PCR, lists solely in-frame clones and lacks some. The sample has tens of thousands of clones, 85% to 95% seen once. This sample is drawn from a study of cytomegalovirus exposure and HLA in healthy donors. Study-wide findings and caveats: According to a later analysis, TCR clusters from the first cohort tended to co-occur in the 120 or so validation repertoires. Investigators reported over 150 TCR beta chains as tied to cytomegalovirus.

The CDR3 contains 14 residues. V shed 6 bases and J 5 bases; nucleotides not matched to a gene: 7. From germline, CDR1 is MGHRA and CDR2 YSYEKL. This clonotype was obtained from a woman under 30 in good health and CMV-seropositive. The chain carries TRBV4-1 and TRBJ2-7, with 10 positions matching TRBD1. The sample taken for sequencing was PBMCs. The CDR3 DNA follows: TGCGCCAGCAGTGCCCCGGGACAGGGGAACGAGCAGTACTTC. This encodes CASSAPGQGNEQYF.